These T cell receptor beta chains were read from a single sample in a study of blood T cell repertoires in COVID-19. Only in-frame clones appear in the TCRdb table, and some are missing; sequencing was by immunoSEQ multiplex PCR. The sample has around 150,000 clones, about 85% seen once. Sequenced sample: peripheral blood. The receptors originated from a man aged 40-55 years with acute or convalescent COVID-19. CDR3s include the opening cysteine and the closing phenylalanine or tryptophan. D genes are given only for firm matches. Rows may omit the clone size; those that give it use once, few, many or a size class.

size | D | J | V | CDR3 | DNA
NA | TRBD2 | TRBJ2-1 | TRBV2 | CAIRGGTSGGTLNYNEQFF | TGTGCCATCCGAGGAGGGACTAGCGGGGGGACCCTCAACTACAATGAGCAGTTCTTC
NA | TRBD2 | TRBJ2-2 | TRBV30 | CAWSVAGGKVELFF | TGTGCCTGGAGTGTAGCGGGGGGGAAGGTGGAGCTGTTTTTT
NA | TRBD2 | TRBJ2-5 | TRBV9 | CASSGGGEETQYF | TGTGCCAGCAGCGGCGGGGGAGAAGAGACCCAGTACTTC
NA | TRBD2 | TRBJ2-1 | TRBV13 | CASSPRTSGGALLRNEQFF | TGTGCCAGCAGCCCGCGGACTAGCGGGGGGGCCCTACTACGCAATGAGCAGTTCTTC
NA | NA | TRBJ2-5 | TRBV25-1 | CASSEFRVETQYF | TGTGCCAGCAGTGAATTTAGAGTGGAGACCCAGTACTTC
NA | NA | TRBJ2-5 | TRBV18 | CASSPPSVPNGLETQYF | TGTGCCAGCTCACCCCCATCAGTTCCCAATGGGCTGGAGACCCAGTACTTC
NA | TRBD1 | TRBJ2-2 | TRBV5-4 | CASSRTGDTGELFF | TGTGCCAGCAGCCGGACAGGGGACACCGGGGAGCTGTTTTTT
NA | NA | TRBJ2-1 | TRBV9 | CASSSGGTTYNEQFF | TGTGCCAGCAGCTCCGGGGGAACAACCTACAATGAGCAGTTCTTC
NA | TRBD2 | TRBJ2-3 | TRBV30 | CACQSGGAPGQYF | TGTGCCTGTCAAAGCGGGGGGGCCCCTGGGCAGTATTTT
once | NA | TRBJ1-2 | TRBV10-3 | CAISVDIASGYTF | TGTGCCATCAGTGTGGACATAGCAAGTGGCTACACCTTC
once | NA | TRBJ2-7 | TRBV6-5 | CASSLGQGEQYF | TGTGCCAGCAGTCTGGGGCAGGGCGAGCAGTACTTC